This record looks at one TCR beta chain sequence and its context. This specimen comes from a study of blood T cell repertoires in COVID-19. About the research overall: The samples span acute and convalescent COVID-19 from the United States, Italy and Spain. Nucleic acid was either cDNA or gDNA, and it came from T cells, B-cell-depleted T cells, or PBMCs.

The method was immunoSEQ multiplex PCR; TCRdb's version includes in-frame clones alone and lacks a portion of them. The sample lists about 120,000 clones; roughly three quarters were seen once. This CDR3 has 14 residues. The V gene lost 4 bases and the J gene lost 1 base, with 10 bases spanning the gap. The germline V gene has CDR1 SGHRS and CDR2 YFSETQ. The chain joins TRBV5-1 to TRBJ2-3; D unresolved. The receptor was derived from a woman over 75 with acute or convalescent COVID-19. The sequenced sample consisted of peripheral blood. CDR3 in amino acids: CASSPRVGTDTQYF. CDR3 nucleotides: TGCGCCAGCAGCCCGCGTGTGGGCACAGATACGCAGTATTTT.